One and the same sample provided the 13 T cell receptor beta chains below, sequenced in a study of cytomegalovirus exposure and HLA in healthy donors. The study ran its PCR with 60 Vbeta and 13 Jbeta primers. Measured with immunoSEQ multiplex PCR; TCRdb has only the in-frame clones, and not every one. The repertoire consists of roughly 80,000 clones, with approximately 84% occurring once and the leading ten covering 2% to 3%. The source material was PBMCs. These receptors were obtained from a woman in her forties or fifties in good health and CMV-seronegative.

This clone has only a few counts. The chain carries TRBV5-1 and TRBJ2-1; 8 bases match TRBD2. After removal of 0 bases from V and 4 bases from J, the junction contained 6 bases not matched to a gene. Germline CDR1 SGHRS, CDR2 YFSETQ. The CDR3 is 16 amino acids. DNA for the CDR3: TGCGCCAGCAGCTTGGCCGGACTAGCAGCATACAATGAGCAGTTCTTC. Amino acids: CASSLAGLAAYNEQFF.

V gene TRBV4-1 combines with J gene TRBJ2-2; a weak D match, TRBD2 (6 bases). Germline CDR1 MGHRA, CDR2 YSYEKL. V lost 0 bases to trimming and J lost 4 bases, with 18 bases between them. This CDR3 has 18 amino acids. CDR3 bases: TGCGCCAGCAGCCAAGAAGGAGGCGGAGGGACGGGCACCGGGGAGCTGTTTTTT. Translated: CASSQEGGGGTGTGELFF.

J is TRBJ2-1 and V is TRBV27; 7 bases are shared with TRBD1. The CDR3 loop spans 15 amino acids. Per germline, CDR1 MNHEY and CDR2 SMNVEV (reference sequence). V trimming: 3 bases; J trimming: 4 bases; junction bases outside the gene matches: 6. For the CDR3, the DNA is TGTGCCAGCAGTTTGACAGGGTCGAAATACAATGAGCAGTTCTTC. This codes for CASSLTGSKYNEQFF.

V usage is TRBV15 and J usage is TRBJ1-6; 8 nucleotides agree with TRBD1. With V trimmed by 4 bases and J by 9 bases, 5 bases remained unmatched. CDR3 length equals 14 residues. Per germline, CDR1 LNHNV and CDR2 YYDKDF (reference sequence). CDR3 sequence (DNA): TGTGCCACCAGCACTAGGACAGGGAGTTCACCCCTCCACTTT. Encoded protein: CATSTRTGSSPLHF.

CDR3 sequence reads: CASSFPGTIAFF. The CDR3 nucleotides read TGTGCCAGCAGCTTCCCGGGGACAATAGCTTTCTTT. The rearrangement links TRBV11-1 to TRBJ1-1, with D possibly being TRBD1 (6 bases). V was shortened by 3 bases and J by 10 bases, with 12 bases between the two germline ends. The CDR3 has 12 residues. Germline CDR1 SGHAT, CDR2 FQDESV (reference sequence).

The J gene is TRBJ2-1, the V gene TRBV7-3; 10 bases line up with TRBD2. The CDR3 extends over 19 amino acids. Germline CDR1 and CDR2: SGHTA and FQGTGA. Losses at the gene ends were 5 bases for V and 8 bases for J; bases not matched to a gene: 21. This CDR3 reads CASSPRAASGRVFPHEQFF. The CDR3 DNA sequence: TGTGCCAGCAGCCCAAGAGCGGCTAGCGGGAGAGTGTTCCCCCATGAGCAGTTCTTC.

V and J are TRBV4-2 and TRBJ1-1; D is undetermined. In germline, CDR1 is LGHNA, CDR2 YNFKEQ. Trimming took off 1 base at V and 1 base at J, with 10 bases between the two ends. The length of the CDR3 is 15 residues. For the CDR3, the DNA is TGTGCCAGCAGCCAAGTCCGGGGTAAGAACACTGAAGCTTTCTTT. As protein: CASSQVRGKNTEAFF.

J is TRBJ2-3 and V is TRBV29-1; 7 nucleotides agree with TRBD2. The CDR3 length is 18 residues. Per germline, CDR1 SQVTM and CDR2 ANQGSEA. V dropped 4 bases and J dropped 0; count of bases not matched to a gene: 16. CDR3 sequence: CSVVRGGRARYSTDTQYF. The CDR3 nucleotides are TGCAGCGTTGTAAGGGGAGGGCGGGCCCGTTATAGCACAGATACGCAGTATTTT.

J is TRBJ1-4 and V is TRBV6-6, with a possible D match to TRBD1 (5 bases). V lost 10 bases to trimming and J lost 8 bases, with 14 bases between them. There are 12 residues in the CDR3. Germline V lookup: CDR1 MNHNY, CDR2 SVGAGI (reference sequence). The CDR3 DNA follows: TGTGCCACCTGGGGGGTTGGAGAAAAACTGTTTTTT. Amino acid sequence: CATWGVGEKLFF.

This clone has only one observation. The J gene is TRBJ1-5, the V gene TRBV5-1, with D possibly being TRBD1 (6 bases). This CDR3 region has 15 residues. V shed 0 bases and J shed 4 bases, with 11 bases lying between them. Germline CDR1 and CDR2: SGHRS and YFSETQ. CDR3 nucleotide sequence: TGCGCCAGCAGCTTGGAAGGGGGTAGGAATCAGCCCCAGCATTTT. Translated: CASSLEGGRNQPQHF.

Details on this clone: Its ends do not fully match the called genes, so a read error is possible. The genes are TRBV7-9 and TRBJ1-2, with 9 bases fitting TRBD1. The CDR3 spans 12 residues. CDR1 is SEHNR and CDR2 is FQNEAQ in the germline V gene (reference sequence). The CDR3 DNA reads TGTGCCACCGGACAGGGGAACTCTGGCTACACCTTC. Protein product: CATGQGNSGYTF.

Notes on this clone: A much larger clone is a single base away; this may be a read error. J is TRBJ2-3 and V is TRBV5-4, with TRBD2 matching over 9 bases. V lost 5 bases to trimming and J lost 0 bases; unmatched junction nucleotides: 4. Germline V gene data show CDR1 as SGHNT and CDR2 as YYREEE (reference sequence). This CDR3 contains 15 residues. The CDR3 region has the DNA TGTGCCAGCAGTGTCACTAGCGGGAGCACAGATACGCAGTATTTT. Protein: CASSVTSGSTDTQYF.

V and J are TRBV5-1 and TRBJ2-2; D is possibly TRBD1 (6 bases). V dropped 4 bases and J dropped 5 bases, with 9 bases sitting between them. The germline gives CDR1 SGHRS, CDR2 YFSETQ. The CDR3 totals 13 residues. The CDR3 coding sequence is TGCGCCAGCAGCAGCGGACAGACCGGGGAGCTGTTTTTT. This codes for CASSSGQTGELFF.